This TCR beta chain appears in the sequencing data of a study of Ad26.COV2.S vaccination and SARS-CoV-2 variants. The overall study: The donor was enrolled in the Ad26.COV2.S arm of the COV1001 trial. Administration of Ad26.COV2.S was intramuscular, either once or twice 56 days apart. Broader study findings: The TCR-based breadth and depth measures might underestimate overall T cell responses.

Specified treatment: roughly 18 received Ad26.COV2.S at low or high dose, single or two shots; several received placebo; per-sample allocation not given. Vaccine and placebo recipients were sampled on day 63 after the first injection. SARS-CoV-2 spike from the Wuhan strain was encoded by the vaccine, an Ad26 vector. Assay used: immunoSEQ multiplex PCR; TCRdb lists only in-frame clones, some missing. The sample yields more than 300,000 clones, approximately 90% seen once. Regarding this clone: The antigen is unknown.

The V gene's germline CDR1 is LNHDA and CDR2 SQIVND (reference sequence). J gave up 0 bases and V 7 bases, and 12 bases lay outside the gene matches. The CDR3 runs 17 residues. The J gene is TRBJ1-1, the V gene TRBV19; 9 bases match TRBD1. The source material was peripheral blood, sampled in a trial of Ad26.COV2.S vaccine versus placebo. This clonotype was obtained from a person aged 18 to 65 who received the Ad26.COV2.S COVID-19 vaccine or a placebo. CDR3 region: CASTPTNRGLLNTEAFF. DNA of the CDR3: TGTGCCAGTACGCCCACTAACAGGGGGCTCTTGAACACTGAAGCTTTCTTT.